Listed below are T cell receptor beta chains from one sample, sequenced in a study of cytomegalovirus exposure and HLA in healthy donors. Produced via immunoSEQ multiplex PCR; TCRdb's table is partial and in-frame only. The sample holds about 78,000 clones, about three quarters seen once. The specimen was PBMCs. The receptors here all came from a woman aged 40 to 50 in good health and CMV-seropositive. Each CDR3 is given with its conserved first and last residue. The D gene is left open where the match is weak. A row's size may be missing; if present it is once, few, many or a size class.

v_gene	len	abundance	d_gene	j_gene	CDR3aa	CDR3nt
TRBV30	16	.	TRBD2	TRBJ2-3	CAWSPGLAGVGDTQYF	TGTGCCTGGAGCCCCGGACTAGCGGGAGTGGGAGATACGCAGTATTTT
TRBV5-1	14	.	TRBD1	TRBJ2-5	CASSPQGAQETQYF	TGCGCCAGCAGCCCTCAGGGGGCCCAAGAGACCCAGTACTTC
TRBV5-8	15	.	.	TRBJ1-1	CASSLYPTGNTEAFF	TGTGCCAGCAGCTTGTACCCGACGGGAAACACTGAAGCTTTCTTT
TRBV9	13	.	.	TRBJ1-1	CASSARLGGEAFF	TGTGCCAGCAGCGCACGACTGGGGGGAGAAGCTTTCTTT
TRBV10-3	12	.	.	TRBJ1-2	CAISVANYGYTF	TGTGCCATCAGTGTAGCTAACTATGGCTACACCTTC
TRBV2	12	.	.	TRBJ2-3	CASSELTDTQYF	TGTGCCAGCAGTGAATTAACAGATACGCAGTATTTT
TRBV7-9	16	.	TRBD1	TRBJ2-7	CASSLAGQGYSYEQYF	TGTGCCAGCAGCTTAGCTGGACAGGGGTATTCCTACGAGCAGTACTTC
TRBV7-9	15	few	.	TRBJ2-2	CASSPARDTTGELFF	TGTGCCAGCAGCCCAGCGAGGGATACCACCGGGGAGCTGTTTTTT
TRBV6-1	13	few	.	TRBJ1-1	CASSESVNTEAFF	TGTGCCAGCAGTGAATCCGTGAACACTGAAGCTTTCTTT
TRBV5-4	12	.	.	TRBJ2-3	CASSSLADTQYF	TGTGCCAGCAGCTCCCTAGCAGATACGCAGTATTTT
TRBV28	15	.	TRBD1	TRBJ1-2	CASRIRGQQSYGYTF	TGTGCCAGCAGGATAAGGGGACAGCAAAGTTATGGCTACACCTTC
TRBV5-4	16	.	.	TRBJ2-2	CASSLGGGTNTGELFF	TGTGCCAGCAGCTTGGGGGGCGGAACTAACACCGGGGAGCTGTTTTTT
TRBV11-1	15	.	.	TRBJ1-1	CASSSFGTQNTEAFF	TGTGCCAGCAGCAGTTTCGGGACACAGAACACTGAAGCTTTCTTT
TRBV7-9	14	.	TRBD1	TRBJ1-2	CASSPGTGKGGYTF	TGTGCCAGCAGCCCCGGGACAGGGAAAGGAGGCTACACCTTC
TRBV27	16	.	.	TRBJ1-5	CASRQGAGYSNQPQHF	TGTGCCAGCAGACAAGGCGCAGGCTATAGCAATCAGCCCCAGCATTTT
TRBV5-4	14	.	.	TRBJ2-5	CASSLGGFQETQYF	TGTGCCAGCAGCTTAGGAGGGTTCCAAGAGACCCAGTACTTC
TRBV6-5	14	few	.	TRBJ1-2	CASSYNRVDYGYTF	TGTGCCAGCAGTTACAACAGGGTTGACTATGGCTACACCTTC
TRBV19	15	few	TRBD1	TRBJ1-2	CASSIAPGQGDGYTF	TGTGCCAGTAGCATCGCCCCGGGACAGGGTGATGGCTACACCTTC
TRBV2	13	.	TRBD2	TRBJ2-7	CAISSRGAGEQYF	TGTGCCATCTCGTCGCGGGGGGCCGGCGAGCAGTACTTC
TRBV11-2	17	.	TRBD2	TRBJ2-3	CASSWNLAGAATDTQYF	TGTGCCAGCAGCTGGAACCTAGCGGGAGCAGCCACAGATACGCAGTATTTT
TRBV6-8	14	.	TRBD1	TRBJ1-1	CASSPGQRNTEAFF	TGTGCCAGCAGTCCGGGACAGCGGAACACTGAAGCTTTCTTT
TRBV5-4	14	.	TRBD2	TRBJ2-5	CASSSGTIQETQYF	TGTGCCAGCAGCTCGGGGACTATACAAGAGACCCAGTACTTC
TRBV7-2	12	.	TRBD2	TRBJ2-7	CASTREREEQYF	TGTGCCAGCACCCGGGAGCGGGAAGAGCAGTACTTC
TRBV6-1	15	.	.	TRBJ1-1	CASPPRDITNTEAFF	TGTGCCAGCCCGCCTCGGGACATAACTAACACTGAAGCTTTCTTT
TRBV4-3	16	.	.	TRBJ2-1	CASSHDLQATYNEQFF	TGCGCCAGCAGCCACGATCTACAGGCCACCTACAATGAGCAGTTCTTC
TRBV7-9	16	.	TRBD2	TRBJ2-7	CASSSHGGEGAYEQYF	TGTGCCAGCAGCTCGCATGGGGGGGAGGGCGCCTACGAGCAGTACTTC